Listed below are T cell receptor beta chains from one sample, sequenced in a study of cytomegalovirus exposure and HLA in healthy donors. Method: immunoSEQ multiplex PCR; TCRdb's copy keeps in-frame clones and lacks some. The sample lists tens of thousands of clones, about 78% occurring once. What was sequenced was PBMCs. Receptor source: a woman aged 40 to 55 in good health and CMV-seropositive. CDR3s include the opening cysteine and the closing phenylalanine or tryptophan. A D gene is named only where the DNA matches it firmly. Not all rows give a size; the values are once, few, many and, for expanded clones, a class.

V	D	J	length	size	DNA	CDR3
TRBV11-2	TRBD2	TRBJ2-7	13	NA	TGTGCCAGCAGCCCCCCGGGGGGGGTGCAGCAGTACTTC	CASSPPGGVQQYF
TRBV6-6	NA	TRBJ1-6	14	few	TGTGCCAGCAGTTTTAACAGGGCGGATTCACCCCTCCACTTT	CASSFNRADSPLHF
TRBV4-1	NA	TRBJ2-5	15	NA	TGCGCCAGCAGCCAAGTACACAGCGGCCAAGAGACCCAGTACTTC	CASSQVHSGQETQYF
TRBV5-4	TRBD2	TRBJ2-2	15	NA	TGTGCCAGCAGCTTCCTAGCGGGGGATTCCGGGGAGCTGTTTTTT	CASSFLAGDSGELFF
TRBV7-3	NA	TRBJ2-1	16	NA	TGTGCCAGCAGCCAAGTAGGTAGTAGGGGTTACAATGAGCAGTTCTTC	CASSQVGSRGYNEQFF
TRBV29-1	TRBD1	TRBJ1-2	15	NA	TGCGTCATGTGGGACAGCCTTACCCTAGGGGATGGCTACACCTTC	CVMWDSLTLGDGYTF
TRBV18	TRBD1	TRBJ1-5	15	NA	TGTGCCAGCTCACCGGACAGGGTGGTTCTTCAGCCCCAGCATTTT	CASSPDRVVLQPQHF
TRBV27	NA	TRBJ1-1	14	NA	TGTGCCAGCAACTATGGGGGCGCGGGCACTGAAGCTTTCTTT	CASNYGGAGTEAFF
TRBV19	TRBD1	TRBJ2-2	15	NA	TGTGCCAGTAAATTACAGGGGGCGTTCACCGGGGAGCTGTTTTTT	CASKLQGAFTGELFF
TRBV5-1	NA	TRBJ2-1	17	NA	TGCGCCAGCAGCTTGAGAGGAGGAGGGGGGGACTACAATGAGCAGTTCTTC	CASSLRGGGGDYNEQFF
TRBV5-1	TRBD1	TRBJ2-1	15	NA	TGCGCCAGCAGCTCCGGGGACAGGGGCCGGGATGAGCAGTTCTTC	CASSSGDRGRDEQFF
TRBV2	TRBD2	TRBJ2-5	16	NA	TGTGCCAGCAGTGAAGTGGCTAGCGGGGACCAAGAGACCCAGTACTTC	CASSEVASGDQETQYF
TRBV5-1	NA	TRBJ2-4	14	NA	TGCGCCAGCAGCGGCGCTAAGGAGGGAGGCATTCAGTACTTC	CASSGAKEGGIQYF
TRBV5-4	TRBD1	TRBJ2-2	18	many	TGTGCCAGCAGCCCAACTATTCCGGGACAGGGAATCGCCGGGGAGCTGTTTTTT	CASSPTIPGQGIAGELFF
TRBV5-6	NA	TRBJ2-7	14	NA	TGTGCCAGCAGCTTCAGGGGTTCGGGATACGAGCAGTACTTC	CASSFRGSGYEQYF
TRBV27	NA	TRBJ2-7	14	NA	TGTGCCAGCAGTTTAGGAGGGGAAACGTACGAGCAGTACTTC	CASSLGGETYEQYF
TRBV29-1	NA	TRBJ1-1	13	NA	TGCAGCGTTGATAGGGGGGGGAACACTGAAGCTTTCTTT	CSVDRGGNTEAFF
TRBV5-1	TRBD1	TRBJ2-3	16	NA	TGCGCCAGCAGCTTGGTTGGGGACAGGAGCACAGATACGCAGTATTTT	CASSLVGDRSTDTQYF
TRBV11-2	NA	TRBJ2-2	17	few	TGTGCCAGCAGCCTATCCCAGGACAGCCCAAACACCGGGGAGCTGTTTTTT	CASSLSQDSPNTGELFF
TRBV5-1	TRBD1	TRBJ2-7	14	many	TGCGCCAGCAGCGCCAGACAGGGGTCCTACGAGCAGTACTTC	CASSARQGSYEQYF
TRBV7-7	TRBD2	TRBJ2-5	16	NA	TGTGCTAGCAGCTTGGGTAGCGGGGGATCGGTAGAGACCCAGTACTTC	CASSLGSGGSVETQYF
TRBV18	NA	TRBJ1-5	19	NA	TGTGCCAGCTCACCGTCCCTGGGACAAGGGAAGCTCGGCAATCAGCCCCAGCATTTT	CASSPSLGQGKLGNQPQHF
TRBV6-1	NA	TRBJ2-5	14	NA	TGTGCCAGCAGTGAATGGTCAGTACAGGGGACCCAGTACTTC	CASSEWSVQGTQYF
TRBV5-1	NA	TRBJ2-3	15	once	TGCGCCAGCAGCCAAGACAGTTCCCTCACAGATACGCAGTATTTT	CASSQDSSLTDTQYF
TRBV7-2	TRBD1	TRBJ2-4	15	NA	TGTGCCAGCAGCTTAGGAGTGAGCACAGGGGACATTCAGTACTTC	CASSLGVSTGDIQYF
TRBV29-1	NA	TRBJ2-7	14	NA	TGCAGCGCCCAGACCATGACAGGCTCCTACGAGCAGTACTTC	CSAQTMTGSYEQYF
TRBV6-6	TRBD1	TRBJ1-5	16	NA	TGTGCCAGCAGCCCAGAGGACAGGGGTGGCAATCAGCCCCAGCATTTT	CASSPEDRGGNQPQHF
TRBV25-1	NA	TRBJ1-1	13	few	TGTGCCAGCAGTGGCTTGAGTCGGACTGAAGCTTTCTTT	CASSGLSRTEAFF
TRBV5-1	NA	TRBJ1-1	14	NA	TGCGCCAGCAGCTTGGACCGGGTTCACACTGAAGCTTTCTTT	CASSLDRVHTEAFF
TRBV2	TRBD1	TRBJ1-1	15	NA	TGTGCCAGCAGTGAAATACTTACAGGGGGCACTGAAGCTTTCTTT	CASSEILTGGTEAFF
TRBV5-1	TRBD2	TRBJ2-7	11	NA	TGCGCCAGCAGAGGGAGGGACGAGCAGTACTTC	CASRGRDEQYF
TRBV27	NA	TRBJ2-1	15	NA	TGTGCCAGCAGTCCACAGGGTGGGGCCTACAATGAGCAGTTCTTC	CASSPQGGAYNEQFF
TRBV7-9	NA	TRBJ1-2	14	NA	TGTGCCAGCAGCTTACGTTCCGCGGGGGCCGGCTACACCTTC	CASSLRSAGAGYTF
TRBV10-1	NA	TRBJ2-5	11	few	TGCGCCACCGGTCCTCGGGAGACCCAGTACTTC	CATGPRETQYF
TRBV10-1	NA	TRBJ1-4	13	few	TGCGCCAGCTGTCGCAGAGGTAATGAAAAACTGTTTTTT	CASCRRGNEKLFF
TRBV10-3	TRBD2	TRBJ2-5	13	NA	TGTGCCATCACCTGGGGACTAGAAGAGACCCAGTACTTC	CAITWGLEETQYF
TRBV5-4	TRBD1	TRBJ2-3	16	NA	TGTGCCAGCAGCCCAGGGGGACAGGGGGCTGGAGATACGCAGTATTTT	CASSPGGQGAGDTQYF
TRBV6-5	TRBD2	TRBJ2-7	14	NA	TGTGCCAGCAGTTACCAACTAGCGGGGGACGAGCAGTACTTC	CASSYQLAGDEQYF
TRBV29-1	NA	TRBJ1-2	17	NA	TGCAGCGTTCAATCGGGGATAATTCCGTCAGCTAACTATGGCTACACCTTC	CSVQSGIIPSANYGYTF
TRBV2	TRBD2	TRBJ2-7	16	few	TGTGCCAGCAGGTCTCCGGGACTAGCGAGGCAGTACGAGCAGTACTTC	CASRSPGLARQYEQYF
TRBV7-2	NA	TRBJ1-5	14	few	TGTGCCAGCAGCTTAGTTGGAGGGGATCAGCCCCAGCATTTT	CASSLVGGDQPQHF